One sample yielded the 18 T cell receptor beta chains listed below, sequenced in a study of OX40 agonist ivuxolimab in advanced cancers. The method behind the library was the immunoSEQ multiplex PCR assay. The source is immuneACCESS, and TCRdb retained only in-frame sequences with V and J called. Part of the clones is not carried over; for the studies checked, unresolved V genes explain less than half of this, and the remainder is unexplained. The sample table lists approximately 19,000 clones, over 60% of them with a count of one. Around half of the sample is held by the ten biggest clonotypes. The sample in question was CD4+ or CD8+ T cells sorted from blood, obtained in a trial of the OX40 agonist ivuxolimab. The receptor source for this set is an adult with an advanced solid tumor such as melanoma, head and neck, liver or kidney cancer.

The chain couples TRBV19 to TRBJ2-1, with D possibly TRBD2 on 5 matching bases. The CDR3 loop spans 14 amino acids. Germline CDR1 LNHDA, CDR2 SQIVND (reference sequence). The V and J ends lost 5 bases and 8 bases respectively, with 16 bases between them. Here the CDR3 reads CASSPGGLGYEQFF. CDR3 in DNA: TGTGCCAGTAGTCCCGGCGGGCTAGGGTATGAGCAGTTCTTC.

CDR3 amino acids: CASSPLWGGQETQYF. The CDR3, as DNA: TGTGCCAGCAGCCCCCTATGGGGGGGGCAAGAGACCCAGTACTTC. This chain links TRBV2 with TRBJ2-5; TRBD2 matches at 7 bases. Germline V gene data show CDR1 as SNHLY and CDR2 as FYNNEI. The trim removed 6 bases at V and 2 bases at J, leaving 9 bases unmatched. The CDR3 has 15 residues.

V gene TRBV9 combines with J gene TRBJ2-7, with D tentatively TRBD1 or TRBD2 (5 bases each). Germline V gene lookup returns CDR1 SGDLS and CDR2 YYNGEE. Between the trimmed V and J ends, which lost 7 bases and 1 base, there was a span of 6 bases. The CDR3 is made up of 11 amino acids. The chain's CDR3 is CASGGSYEQYF. CDR3 DNA sequence: TGTGCCAGCGGGGGTTCCTACGAGCAGTACTTC.

By share, this clone ranks as medium-sized. V is TRBV29-1 and J is TRBJ1-1; no reliable D call. The length of the CDR3 is 12 residues. V was pared by 7 bases and J by 7 bases, with 16 bases between. Per the germline V gene, CDR1 is SQVTM and CDR2 is ANQGSEA. Here the CDR3 reads CSGLGPSYEAFF. The CDR3 nucleotides are TGCAGCGGATTAGGGCCGTCATATGAAGCTTTCTTT. Based on the CDR3 plus reference TRBV29-1 and TRBJ1-1, the full variable domain is SAVISQKPSRDICQRGTSLTIQCQVDSQVTMMFWYRQQPGQSLTLIATANQGSEATYESGFVIDKFPISRPNLTFSTLTVSNMSPEDSSIYLCSGLGPSYEAFFGQGTRLTVV.

The chain employs TRBV23-1 and TRBJ1-1; the D gene is possibly TRBD1 (5 bases). TRBV23-1 is sorted into the ORF group, with uncertain function. V lost 3 bases to trimming and J lost 1 base, with 18 bases between them. The CDR3 covers 17 residues. CDR3 protein: CASSQKPRRQGNTEAFF. CDR3 DNA: TGCGCCAGCAGTCAGAAACCGAGGCGGCAGGGGAACACTGAAGCTTTCTTT.

The chain carries TRBV27 and TRBJ1-5; D unresolved. V was cut by 3 bases and J by 3 bases, with 3 bases left in between. Germline-derived CDR1 and CDR2 are MNHEY and SMNVEV (reference sequence). This CDR3 spans 12 amino acids. The CDR3 region is CASSFHNQPQHF. CDR3 nucleotides: TGTGCCAGCAGTTTCCACAATCAGCCCCAGCATTTT.

V is TRBV5-6 and J is TRBJ2-1; the D gene is possibly TRBD1 (5 bases). The CDR3 runs 15 residues. Trimming cost V 2 bases and J 0 bases, with 9 bases left between them. The germline V gene has CDR1 SGHDT and CDR2 YYEEEE. CDR3 sequence: CASSFRVTSYNEQFF. In DNA form, the CDR3 reads TGTGCCAGCAGCTTCAGGGTAACCTCCTACAATGAGCAGTTCTTC.

This sequence joins TRBV7-2 and TRBJ2-1, with D possibly matching TRBD2 (6 bases). V lost 5 bases to trimming and J lost 0 bases, with 11 bases between them. The CDR3 is 15 residues long. Germline CDR1 and CDR2: SGHTA and FQGNSA. CDR3 region: CASSMAGSSYNEQFF. The DNA for the CDR3 is TGTGCCAGCAGCATGGCGGGGAGCTCCTACAATGAGCAGTTCTTC.

This sequence joins TRBV6-6 and TRBJ1-5; 10 positions match TRBD1. The CDR3 runs to 13 residues. The J segment lost 8 bases and the V segment lost 4 bases, leaving 2 bases of the junction unmatched. The V gene's germline CDR1 is MNHNY and CDR2 SVGAGI (reference sequence). CDR3 sequence: CASSWTGGKPQHF. The CDR3 DNA reads TGTGCCAGCAGTTGGACAGGGGGGAAGCCCCAGCATTTT.

This chain joins TRBV6-5 and TRBJ1-5, with 8 bases that match TRBD1. The ends lost 4 bases at V and 7 bases at J; junction bases unmatched: 3. The V gene's germline CDR1 is MNHEY and CDR2 SVGAGI. The CDR3 covers 13 residues. As DNA, the CDR3 is TGTGCCAGCAGTTTACAGGGGGGACAGCCCCAGCATTTT. The encoded protein is CASSLQGGQPQHF.

V usage is TRBV7-9 and J usage is TRBJ2-7; TRBD1 matches at 8 bases. The J segment lost 1 base and the V segment lost 2 bases, leaving 4 bases of the junction unmatched. This CDR3 comprises 15 residues. CDR1 and CDR2 from the germline V gene are SEHNR and FQNEAQ (reference sequence). The CDR3 spells CASSLTTGESYEQYF. The CDR3 DNA is TGTGCCAGCAGCTTAACGACAGGGGAGTCCTACGAGCAGTACTTC.

This clone showed up just a few times. The rearrangement links TRBV29-1 to TRBJ1-2; the D gene is possibly TRBD1 (5 bases). Germline CDR1 and CDR2: SQVTM and ANQGSEA. Trimming left V 4 bases short and J 5 bases short, with 8 bases between. The CDR3 spans 11 residues. The DNA of the CDR3 is TGCAGCGTTGCGGACACTTATGGCTACACCTTC. This sequence encodes CSVADTYGYTF.

The CDR3 coding sequence is TGTGCCAGCAGCAAAGGACACGAAAATCAGCCCCAGCATTTT. It encodes CASSKGHENQPQHF. V and J are TRBV6-4 and TRBJ1-5, with D perhaps TRBD1 (5 bases). V lost 6 bases and J 4 bases, leaving 13 bases between the germline ends. CDR1 is MRHNA, CDR2 SNTAGT, per germline. The CDR3 consists of 14 residues.

The chain recombines TRBV7-8 with TRBJ2-1; D is uncertain. Germline lookup yields CDR1 SGHVS and CDR2 FQNEAQ. The CDR3 has 15 residues. Deletions cut 1 base from V and 3 bases from J, with 10 bases between. The CDR3: CASSLDRAFYNEQFF. As DNA, the CDR3 is TGTGCCAGCAGCTTAGACCGGGCCTTCTACAATGAGCAGTTCTTC.

This clone has only one observation. V gene TRBV19 combines with J gene TRBJ2-6, with D possibly being TRBD1 (6 bases). V shed 4 bases and J shed 2 bases, with 9 bases lying between them. This CDR3 comprises 15 residues. Germline V gives CDR1 LNHDA, CDR2 SQIVND (reference sequence). The CDR3 reads CASSTTGPGANVLTF. CDR3 nucleotides: TGTGCCAGTAGTACAACAGGGCCTGGGGCCAACGTCCTGACTTTC. Full variable domain (rest looked up from reference TRBV19 and TRBJ2-6): DGGITQSPKYLFRKEGQNVTLSCEQNLNHDAMYWYRQDPGQGLRLIYYSQIVNDFQKGDIAEGYSVSREKKESFPLTVTSAQKNPTAFYLCASSTTGPGANVLTFGAGSRLTVL.

The rearrangement uses TRBV27 and TRBJ2-1, with a possible D match to TRBD1 (5 bases). Germline V lookup: CDR1 MNHEY, CDR2 SMNVEV (reference sequence). The CDR3 runs 14 residues. Trimming removed 7 bases from V and 3 bases from J, with 13 bases in between. CDR3 in amino acids: CASTARAIYNEQFF. In DNA, the CDR3 is TGTGCCAGCACAGCCAGGGCCATCTACAATGAGCAGTTCTTC.

The chain combines TRBV10-2 with TRBJ2-1; 9 nucleotides agree with TRBD2. Germline V gene data show CDR1 as WSHSY and CDR2 as SAAADI. The CDR3 has 14 residues. V lost 7 bases, J lost 9 bases, and 10 bases stayed unmatched. The CDR3 here is CASKGRGGVIEQFF. CDR3 bases: TGCGCCAGCAAGGGGCGGGGGGGCGTTATTGAGCAGTTCTTC.

This clone has more than one count but fewer than ten. V gene TRBV7-8 combines with J gene TRBJ1-5; no clear D gene. This CDR3 has 12 residues. The ends were cut back, 5 bases at V and 7 bases at J, with 9 bases in the middle. The germline V gene encodes CDR1 SGHVS and CDR2 FQNEAQ. DNA for the CDR3: TGTGCCAGCAGCAACCTAAAACAGCCCCAGCATTTT. Translation gives CASSNLKQPQHF.